The 17 T cell receptor beta chains given below trace back to one sample, sequenced in a study of glioma-infiltrating T cells. Using RNA template, CDR3s of TCR alpha and beta were amplified with iRepertoire arm-PCR. TCRdb re-called the multiplex PCR reads through MiXCR, storing one row per CDR3 protein. The sample has about 140,000 distinct CDR3 sequences, roughly 43% seen once. Specimen: glioma tissue, nonneoplastic brain tissue, or PBMCs (not recorded which). These receptors came from a human donor with low-grade glioma or glioblastoma, undergoing nonglioma brain surgery, or in good health (not recorded which).

CDR3: CASLQGEVFGNQPQHF. The CDR3 nucleotides are TGTGCCAGTCTTCAGGGGGAAGTGTTTGGCAATCAGCCCCAGCATTTT. This rearrangement joins TRBV19 to TRBJ1-5, with 7 bases lining up with TRBD1. Trimming at V came to 8 bases and at J to 2 bases, leaving 12 bases not matched to a gene. The CDR3 length is 16 residues. The germline CDR1 and CDR2 sequences are LNHDA and SQIVND (reference sequence).

The chain employs TRBV20-1 and TRBJ2-5; TRBD2 aligns across 8 bases. Germline-derived CDR1 and CDR2 are DFQATT and SNEGSKA (reference sequence). The CDR3 contains 14 residues. Trimming cost V 6 bases and J 5 bases; bases outside gene matches: 11. CDR3 sequence (DNA): TGCAGTGCGCCAACGGTCGGGAGGGTGGAGACCCAGTACTTC. It yields the protein CSAPTVGRVETQYF.

This clonotype was seen a few times. The chain combines TRBV4-3 with TRBJ2-3; D remains unclear. CDR1 and CDR2 (germline): LGHNA, YSLEER. Trimming pared 1 base from V and 6 bases from J, leaving 11 bases between. The CDR3 totals 14 residues. The CDR3 DNA sequence: TGCGCCAGCAGCCAAGGTGCCCCTACGGATACGCAGTATTTT. It specifies CASSQGAPTDTQYF.

The CDR3 sequence: CATGGRGNTIYF. Here the CDR3 DNA reads TGTGCCACCGGAGGCCGTGGAAACACCATATATTTT. V is TRBV15 and J is TRBJ1-3; no clear D. The germline V and J ends were trimmed by 8 bases and 3 bases, with 8 bases remaining between them. The germline V gene has CDR1 LNHNV and CDR2 YYDKDF (reference sequence). The CDR3 length is 12 residues.

The chain is built from TRBV2 and TRBJ2-5; 12 bases are shared with TRBD2. The CDR3 spans 16 residues. Trimming removed 7 bases from V and 0 bases from J; junction bases left unmatched: 6. Germline CDR1 reads SNHLY; CDR2 reads FYNNEI. In DNA, the CDR3 is TGTGCCAGCACAAGCCGACTAGCGGGGGACCAAGAGACCCAGTACTTC. It codes for CASTSRLAGDQETQYF.

This clonotype was observed many times. This sequence joins TRBV20-1 and TRBJ1-6; D gene ambiguous. The V gene's germline CDR1 is DFQATT and CDR2 SNEGSKA (reference sequence). The CDR3 runs to 12 residues. V was pared by 3 bases and J by 9 bases, with 9 bases between. The CDR3 here is CSASEMGSPLHF. The CDR3, as DNA: TGCAGTGCTAGCGAGATGGGTTCACCCCTCCACTTT.

This clonotype appeared a few times. J is TRBJ1-5 and V is TRBV6-1; 12 nucleotides match TRBD1. Trimming cost V 5 bases and J 1 base; bases outside gene matches: 6. The CDR3 has 17 amino acids. CDR1 is MNHNS, CDR2 SASEGT, per germline. The CDR3 DNA reads as TGTGCCAGCAGTCGCGGGACAGGGGGCTGGAGCAATCAGCCCCAGCATTTT. Translated: CASSRGTGGWSNQPQHF.

V gene TRBV11-1 combines with J gene TRBJ1-1; the D gene is possibly TRBD1 (6 bases). Germline values: CDR1 SGHAT, CDR2 FQDESV (reference sequence). Trimming shortened V by 5 bases and J by 1 base, and 17 bases separated the two germline ends. The length of the CDR3 is 16 residues. The chain's CDR3 is CASSHYPGQRNTEAFF. In DNA, the CDR3 is TGTGCCAGCAGCCATTATCCGGGACAACGGAACACTGAAGCTTTCTTT.

The rearrangement joins TRBV20-1 to TRBJ1-2; maybe TRBD1 (5 bases). Deletions cut 0 bases from V and 7 bases from J, with 12 bases between. There are 13 residues in the CDR3. Germline assignment: CDR1 DFQATT and CDR2 SNEGSKA (reference sequence). The CDR3 sequence is CSARDARAGGYTF. In nucleotides, the CDR3 is TGCAGTGCTAGAGATGCCAGGGCGGGTGGCTACACCTTC.

The chain joins TRBV7-2 to TRBJ2-5; D not certain. The V gene lost 0 bases and the J gene lost 5 bases, with 4 bases spanning the gap. Germline V CDR1 and CDR2: SGHTA, FQGNSA. The CDR3 extends over 12 amino acids. The CDR3 nucleotides read TGTGCCAGCAGCTTAGCGACGGAGACCCAGTACTTC. Its translation: CASSLATETQYF.

V is TRBV18 and J is TRBJ2-1, with D uncertain. The CDR3 runs 11 residues. The germline CDR1 and CDR2 sequences are KGHSH and LQKENI. V lost 3 bases, J lost 10 bases, and 7 bases lay in between. CDR3 sequence (DNA): TGTGCCAGCTCACCGTCACAAGAGCAGTTCTTC. It encodes CASSPSQEQFF.

The sample holds many counts of this clonotype. The chain's CDR3 is CASSGEGTGRTEAFF. The CDR3 nucleotides are TGTGCCAGCAGTGGTGAGGGGACAGGGAGGACTGAAGCTTTCTTT. V gene TRBV25-1 combines with J gene TRBJ1-1; 9 bases are a match to TRBD1. This CDR3 is 15 amino acids long. V lost 4 bases and J lost 5; bases outside the gene matches: 8. Germline V CDR1 and CDR2: MGHDK, SYGVNS.

This clonotype has a count of ten or more. This chain uses TRBV4-3 with TRBJ2-7; 7 bases match TRBD1. CDR1 and CDR2 (germline): LGHNA, YSLEER. V lost 3 bases to trimming and J lost 5 bases; unmatched junction nucleotides: 7. The CDR3 length is 14 residues. The CDR3 is CASSQDDRVHEQYF. CDR3 nucleotides: TGCGCCAGCAGCCAGGACGACAGGGTACACGAGCAGTACTTC.

The CDR3 bases are TGTGCCAGCAGAGCGTCCGATACGCAGTATTTT. Its protein product is CASRASDTQYF. The V and J genes are TRBV6-1 and TRBJ2-3; D is unresolved. The CDR3 is 11 residues long. Deletions cut 6 bases from V and 6 bases from J, with 7 bases between. The germline V gene has CDR1 MNHNS and CDR2 SASEGT.

The V and J genes are TRBV2 and TRBJ1-2, with D unresolved. V lost 2 bases, J lost 4 bases, and 11 bases lay in between. The CDR3 length is 14 residues. CDR1 and CDR2 (germline): SNHLY, FYNNEI. CDR3 amino acids: CASSEKEVGYGYTF. The CDR3 bases are TGTGCCAGCAGTGAAAAGGAGGTGGGCTATGGCTACACCTTC. Together with reference TRBV2 and TRBJ1-2, the CDR3 gives the full variable domain: EPEVTQTPSHQVTQMGQEVILRCVPISNHLYFYWYRQILGQKVEFLVSFYNNEISEKSEIFDDQFSVERPDGSNFTLKIRSTKLEDSAMYFCASSEKEVGYGYTFGSGTRLTVV.

This clonotype was counted at least ten times. This chain links TRBV20-1 with TRBJ2-3; D not certain. CDR1 DFQATT and CDR2 SNEGSKA come from the germline V gene (reference sequence). Between the trimmed V and J ends, which lost 6 bases and 1 base, there was a span of 11 bases. The CDR3 consists of 13 residues. The CDR3: CSALKRGTDTQYF. The CDR3 bases are TGCAGTGCCCTAAAACGAGGCACAGATACGCAGTATTTT.

The rearrangement links TRBV10-3 to TRBJ1-2; 8 bases map to TRBD1. Germline V gives CDR1 ENHRY, CDR2 SYGVKD. V dropped 2 bases and J dropped 2; count of bases not matched to a gene: 1. The CDR3 runs 14 residues. The CDR3 region has the DNA TGTGCCATCAGTGAGGGACAGGGCAACTATGGCTACACCTTC. Translated: CAISEGQGNYGYTF.